A selection of T cell receptor beta chains follows, all from one sample in a study of cytomegalovirus exposure and HLA in healthy donors. The method was immunoSEQ multiplex PCR; TCRdb's version includes in-frame clones alone and lacks a portion of them. This table holds fewer than 200,000 clones, 65% to 85% found once. The sample taken for sequencing was PBMCs. The receptors were gathered from a woman between 18 and 30 years old in good health and CMV-seronegative. Each CDR3 is given with its conserved first and last residue. A D gene is named only where the DNA matches it firmly. Not every row has a clone size; where given, it reads once, few, many or a size class.

TRBJ2-1,TRBV2,.,.,CASRARKGAVLQFF,TGTGCCAGCAGGGCCCGGAAGGGAGCGGTCCTACAGTTCTTC
TRBJ2-1,TRBV11-2,.,.,CASSLAFQGPNEQFF,TGTGCCAGCAGCTTAGCTTTCCAGGGGCCAAATGAGCAGTTCTTC
TRBJ2-3,TRBV15,.,once,CATSRDPPAPAGSTDTQYF,TGTGCCACCAGCAGAGACCCGCCCGCTCCGGCGGGTAGCACAGATACGCAGTATTTT
TRBJ1-1,TRBV7-2,TRBD1,.,CASSLGAGGGGAPSEAFF,TGTGCCAGCAGCTTAGGGGCAGGGGGAGGAGGAGCACCTTCTGAAGCTTTCTTT
TRBJ2-3,TRBV5-1,.,.,CASSLGGRGSYTDTQYF,TGCGCCAGCAGCTTGGGGGGCAGGGGATCGTACACAGATACGCAGTATTTT
TRBJ2-1,TRBV5-1,.,once,CASSLLGIYNEQFF,TGCGCCAGCAGCTTGCTCGGGATATACAATGAGCAGTTCTTC
TRBJ2-7,TRBV28,.,once,CASSLNLAIYEQYF,TGTGCCAGCAGTTTAAACCTAGCGATCTACGAGCAGTACTTC
TRBJ1-1,TRBV6-4,.,.,CASSGTRDTEAFF,TGTGCCAGCAGCGGAACACGGGACACTGAAGCTTTCTTT
TRBJ1-1,TRBV11-3,TRBD1,.,CASSSGTGVNTEAFF,TGTGCCAGCAGCTCAGGGACAGGCGTGAACACTGAAGCTTTCTTT
TRBJ2-3,TRBV7-2,.,few,CASSLDGSGDTQYF,TGTGCCAGCAGCTTAGACGGGAGCGGAGATACGCAGTATTTT
TRBJ1-5,TRBV4-1,TRBD1,.,CASSQGGGGSNQPQHF,TGCGCCAGCAGCCAAGGAGGGGGCGGTAGCAATCAGCCCCAGCATTTT
TRBJ2-5,TRBV27,TRBD2,once,CASSPLAGGGETQYF,TGTGCCAGCAGTCCGTTAGCGGGAGGAGGTGAGACCCAGTACTTC
TRBJ2-4,TRBV19,TRBD1,.,CASSDRRPGQGARGIQYF,TGTGCCAGTAGTGATAGAAGGCCGGGACAGGGGGCCCGTGGCATTCAGTACTTC
TRBJ1-1,TRBV7-2,TRBD1,.,CASSLGQQAFF,TGTGCCAGCAGCTTGGGACAGCAAGCTTTCTTT
TRBJ2-1,TRBV4-3,.,.,CASSQERNSYNEQFF,TGCGCCAGCAGCCAAGAGCGGAACTCCTACAATGAGCAGTTCTTC
TRBJ2-5,TRBV28,TRBD2,.,CASVGGASGPEYQETQYF,TGTGCCAGCGTTGGGGGGGCTAGCGGGCCGGAGTACCAAGAGACCCAGTACTTC
TRBJ1-2,TRBV4-3,TRBD1,.,CASSQDTGQGDYGYTF,TGCGCCAGCAGCCAAGACACGGGACAGGGGGACTATGGCTACACCTTC
TRBJ1-5,TRBV19,.,.,CASSIIYSGARGDDQPQHF,TGTGCCAGTAGTATAATCTATTCAGGGGCCCGTGGTGATGATCAGCCCCAGCATTTT
TRBJ2-7,TRBV5-1,.,.,CASSLLGASAYEQYF,TGCGCCAGCAGCTTATTGGGGGCGTCAGCCTACGAGCAGTACTTC
TRBJ1-1,TRBV5-1,.,.,CASSPEGDTEAFF,TGCGCCAGCAGCCCCGAAGGGGACACTGAAGCTTTCTTT
TRBJ2-1,TRBV11-2,TRBD2,.,CASSFGTSGNEQFF,TGTGCCAGCAGCTTCGGGACTAGCGGCAATGAGCAGTTCTTC
TRBJ2-5,TRBV5-6,TRBD2,.,CATKGLAQETQYF,TGTGCCACAAAGGGACTAGCCCAAGAGACCCAGTACTTC
TRBJ2-2,TRBV7-9,TRBD2,.,CASSLPGGPNTGELFF,TGTGCCAGCAGCTTACCGGGAGGGCCTAACACCGGGGAGCTGTTTTTT
TRBJ2-7,TRBV7-2,TRBD2,.,CASSQGGGRAIYEQYF,TGTGCCAGCAGCCAAGGGGGCGGGAGGGCCATATACGAGCAGTACTTC
TRBJ2-3,TRBV11-2,.,few,CASSGQGGGTDTQYF,TGTGCCAGCTCGGGACAGGGCGGGGGGACAGATACGCAGTATTTT
TRBJ2-6,TRBV18,.,once,CASSPPKAGAGANVLTF,TGTGCCAGCTCACCACCTAAAGCAGGGGCTGGGGCCAACGTCCTGACTTTC
TRBJ2-1,TRBV7-2,TRBD1,.,CASSSDRGGYNEQFF,TGTGCCAGCAGCTCGGACAGGGGTGGCTACAATGAGCAGTTCTTC
TRBJ2-3,TRBV7-2,TRBD2,.,CASSRRTSGNTDTQYF,TGTGCCAGCAGCAGACGGACTAGCGGGAACACAGATACGCAGTATTTT
TRBJ2-7,TRBV5-5,TRBD1,.,CASSLGQGETYEQYF,TGTGCCAGCAGCTTGGGACAGGGGGAAACCTACGAGCAGTACTTC
TRBJ1-2,TRBV5-1,.,.,CASSLSRDTAYGYTF,TGCGCCAGCAGCTTAAGCCGGGACACCGCCTATGGCTACACCTTC
TRBJ2-7,TRBV15,.,.,CATSRDGVGFYEQYF,TGTGCCACCAGCAGAGACGGCGTGGGCTTCTACGAGCAGTACTTC
TRBJ2-1,TRBV10-1,TRBD2,.,CASREREGRGEQFF,TGCGCCAGCAGGGAGCGGGAGGGCCGCGGTGAGCAGTTCTTC
TRBJ1-2,TRBV6-6,.,.,CASLYGYTF,TGTGCCAGCCTGTATGGCTACACCTTC
TRBJ2-2,TRBV19,.,.,CASSIGLSGRPNTGELFF,TGTGCCAGTAGTATAGGTCTTTCGGGGAGGCCGAACACCGGGGAGCTGTTTTTT
TRBJ2-1,TRBV5-8,.,.,CASSRTGSSYNEQFF,TGTGCCAGCAGCAGGACTGGGAGCTCCTACAATGAGCAGTTCTTC
TRBJ2-7,TRBV7-9,.,once,CASSLYTAGTYEQYF,TGTGCCAGCAGCTTATACACAGCAGGGACCTACGAGCAGTACTTC